This T cell receptor beta chain comes out of a study of shared clonotypes between healthy human individuals. Donors included only healthy HIV-negative adults lacking recent acute infections or vaccinations. Profiled with immunoSEQ multiplex PCR; TCRdb holds only in-frame clones, not every one. Among about 2.4 million clones listed, over 85% were seen once. The CDR3 spans 16 residues. The germline V and J ends were trimmed by 8 bases and 1 base, with 20 bases remaining between them. Germline V gene sequence: CDR1 LNHDA, CDR2 SQIVND (reference sequence). The chain employs TRBV19 and TRBJ2-5; D assignment may be TRBD1 or TRBD2 (6 bases each). The source of this sequence is a man between 18 and 35 years old in good health. Sequencing was performed on naive CD4+ T cells sorted from blood. Subset denoted: CD45RA+ positively selected. The CDR3 sequence is CASSGAGKVSQETQYF. Written as DNA, the CDR3 is TGTGCCAGTTCAGGGGCGGGAAAGGTATCCCAAGAGACCCAGTACTTC.